This TCR beta chain derives from a study of molecular identifiers for immune sequencing clone quantification. Construction of naive CD8 libraries employed 20,000 to 1,000,000 sorted cells together with 10%, 30% or 50% RNA. In regard to this clonotype: The antigen is undetermined.

Study-level findings and limits: Under 1% of molecules in naive cells, but over 99% of effector molecules, belonged to clones above 20 RNA copies.

Bulk TCR libraries used previously described methods and listed TCR primers. TCRdb independently ran MiXCR on the PCR reads; one entry per CDR3 protein. The data show 460,000 or so distinct CDR3 sequences, about 26% seen once. Sequencing input: naive CD8+ T cells from blood, with Jurkat cell RNA spiked in. Documented subset: FACS-sorted CD8+CD4-CCR7+CD45RA+ naive T cells. The sequence was obtained from a human donor in good health. Some libraries in this study had Jurkat cell RNA spiked in.

This CDR3 is CASSPPDFLGLVSGELFF. As DNA, the CDR3 is TGTGCCAGCTCACCACCGGATTTTCTGGGCCTCGTCTCCGGGGAGCTGTTTTTT. This chain joins TRBV18 and TRBJ2-2, with D unresolved. Trimming cost V 0 bases and J 6 bases, with 20 bases left between them. The CDR3 runs to 18 residues. Germline CDR1 is KGHSH and CDR2 is LQKENI. Together with reference TRBV18 and TRBJ2-2, the CDR3 gives the full variable domain: NAGVMQNPRHLVRRRGQEARLRCSPMKGHSHVYWYRQLPEEGLKFMVYLQKENIIDESGMPKERFSAEFPKEGPSILRIQQVVRGDSAAYFCASSPPDFLGLVSGELFFGEGSRLTVL.